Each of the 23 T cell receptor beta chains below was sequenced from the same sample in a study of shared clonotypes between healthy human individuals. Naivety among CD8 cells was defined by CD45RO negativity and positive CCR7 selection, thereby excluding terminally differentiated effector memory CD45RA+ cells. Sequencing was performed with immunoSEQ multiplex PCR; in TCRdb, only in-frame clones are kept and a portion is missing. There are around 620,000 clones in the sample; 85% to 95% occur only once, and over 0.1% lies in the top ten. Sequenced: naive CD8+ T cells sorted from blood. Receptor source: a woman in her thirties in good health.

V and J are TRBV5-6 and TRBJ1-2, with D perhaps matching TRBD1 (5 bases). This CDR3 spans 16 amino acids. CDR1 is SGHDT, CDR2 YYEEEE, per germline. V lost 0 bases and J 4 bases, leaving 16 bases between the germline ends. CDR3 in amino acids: CASSLAFLERGYGYTF. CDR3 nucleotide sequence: TGTGCCAGCAGCTTGGCCTTCCTAGAGAGGGGCTATGGCTACACCTTC.

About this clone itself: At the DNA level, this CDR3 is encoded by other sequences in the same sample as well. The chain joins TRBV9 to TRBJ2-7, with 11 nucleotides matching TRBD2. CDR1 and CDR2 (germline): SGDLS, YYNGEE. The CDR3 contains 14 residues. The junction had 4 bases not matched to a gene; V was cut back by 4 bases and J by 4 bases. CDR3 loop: CASSPGLAGYEQYF. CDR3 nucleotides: TGTGCCAGCAGCCCTGGACTAGCGGGTTACGAGCAGTACTTC.

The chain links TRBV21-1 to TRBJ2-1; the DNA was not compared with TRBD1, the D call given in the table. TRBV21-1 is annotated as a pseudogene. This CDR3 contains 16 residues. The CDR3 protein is CASIKVVQGAGNEQFF. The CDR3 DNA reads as TGTGCCAGCATCAAGGTGGTACAGGGGGCTGGAAATGAGCAGTTCTTC.

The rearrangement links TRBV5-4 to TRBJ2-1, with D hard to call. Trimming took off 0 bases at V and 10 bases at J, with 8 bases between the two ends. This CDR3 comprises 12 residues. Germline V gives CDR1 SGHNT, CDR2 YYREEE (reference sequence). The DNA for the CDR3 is TGTGCCAGCAGCTTGGGCAGCGCCGAGCAGTTCTTC. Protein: CASSLGSAEQFF.

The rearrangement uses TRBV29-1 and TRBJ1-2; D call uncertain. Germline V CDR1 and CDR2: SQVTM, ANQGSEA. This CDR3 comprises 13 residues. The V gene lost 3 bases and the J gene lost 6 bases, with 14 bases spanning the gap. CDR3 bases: TGCAGCGTTGAGTCCCCGAACACCAATGGCTACACCTTC. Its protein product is CSVESPNTNGYTF.

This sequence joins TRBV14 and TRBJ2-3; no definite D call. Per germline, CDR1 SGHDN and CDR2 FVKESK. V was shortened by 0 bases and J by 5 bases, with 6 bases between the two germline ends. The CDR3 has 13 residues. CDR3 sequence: CASSQDWVDTQYF. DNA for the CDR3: TGTGCCAGCAGCCAAGATTGGGTAGATACGCAGTATTTT.

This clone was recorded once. CDR3 coding DNA: TGTGCCAGTAGTATAGACCTGACAGGAAATAGCAATCAGCCCCAGCATTTT. Translating gives CASSIDLTGNSNQPQHF. The gene calls are TRBV19 and TRBJ1-5, with a weak D call TRBD1 (6 bases). The ends were cut back, 0 bases at V and 0 bases at J, with 12 bases in the middle. Per germline, CDR1 LNHDA and CDR2 SQIVND (reference sequence). This CDR3 contains 17 residues.

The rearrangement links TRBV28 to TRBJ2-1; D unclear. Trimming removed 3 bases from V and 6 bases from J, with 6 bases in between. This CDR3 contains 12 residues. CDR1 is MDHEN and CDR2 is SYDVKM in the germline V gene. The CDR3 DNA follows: TGTGCCAGCAGTTTGCCCGGCAATGAGCAGTTCTTC. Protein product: CASSLPGNEQFF.

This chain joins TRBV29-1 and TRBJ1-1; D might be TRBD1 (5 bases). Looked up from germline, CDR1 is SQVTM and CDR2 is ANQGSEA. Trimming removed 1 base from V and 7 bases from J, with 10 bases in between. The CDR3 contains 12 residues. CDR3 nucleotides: TGCAGCGTTGAAGGGAGGGGATATGAAGCTTTCTTT. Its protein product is CSVEGRGYEAFF.

The CDR3 sequence: CASSAQGFEQFF. In DNA, the CDR3 is TGTGCCAGTAGCGCCCAGGGGTTTGAGCAGTTCTTC. V is TRBV19 and J is TRBJ2-1, with D perhaps matching TRBD1 (6 bases). Germline CDR1 and CDR2: LNHDA and SQIVND (reference sequence). The V end was cut by 6 bases, the J end by 9 bases, with 12 bases between. The CDR3 extends over 12 amino acids.

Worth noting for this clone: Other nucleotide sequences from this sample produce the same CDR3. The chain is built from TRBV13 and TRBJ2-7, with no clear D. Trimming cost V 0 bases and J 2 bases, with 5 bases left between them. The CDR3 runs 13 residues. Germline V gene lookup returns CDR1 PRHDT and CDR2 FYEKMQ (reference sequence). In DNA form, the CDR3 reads TGTGCCAGCAGCTTAGGCCGTACCTACGAGCAGTACTTC. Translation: CASSLGRTYEQYF.

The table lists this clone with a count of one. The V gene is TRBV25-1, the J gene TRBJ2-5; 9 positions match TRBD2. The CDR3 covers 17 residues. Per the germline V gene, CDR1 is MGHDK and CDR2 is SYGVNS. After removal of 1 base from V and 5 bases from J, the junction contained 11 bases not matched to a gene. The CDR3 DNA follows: TGTGCCAGCAGTGAATTTTCTAGCGGGACATGGGTCGAGACCCAGTACTTC. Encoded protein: CASSEFSSGTWVETQYF.

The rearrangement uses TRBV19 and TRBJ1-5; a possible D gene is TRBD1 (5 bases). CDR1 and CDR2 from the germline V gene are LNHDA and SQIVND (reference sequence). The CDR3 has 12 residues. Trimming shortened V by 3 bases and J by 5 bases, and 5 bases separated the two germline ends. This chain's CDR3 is CASSMGDQPQHF. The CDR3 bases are TGTGCCAGTAGTATGGGGGATCAGCCCCAGCATTTT.

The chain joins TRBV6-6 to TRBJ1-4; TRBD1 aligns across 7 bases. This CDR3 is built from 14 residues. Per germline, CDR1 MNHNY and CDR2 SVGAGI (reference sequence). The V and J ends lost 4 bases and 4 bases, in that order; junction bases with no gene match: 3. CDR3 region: CASSWGQSNEKLFF. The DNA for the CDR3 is TGTGCCAGCAGTTGGGGACAGAGTAATGAAAAACTGTTTTTT.

The CDR3 reads CATSRSRQGGAEAFF. The CDR3 coding sequence is TGTGCCACCAGCAGATCCAGACAGGGAGGGGCTGAAGCTTTCTTT. The chain carries TRBV15 and TRBJ1-1; 7 nucleotides agree with TRBD1. Germline values: CDR1 LNHNV, CDR2 YYDKDF (reference sequence). V lost 2 bases to trimming and J lost 6 bases; unmatched junction nucleotides: 9. The CDR3 is 15 amino acids.

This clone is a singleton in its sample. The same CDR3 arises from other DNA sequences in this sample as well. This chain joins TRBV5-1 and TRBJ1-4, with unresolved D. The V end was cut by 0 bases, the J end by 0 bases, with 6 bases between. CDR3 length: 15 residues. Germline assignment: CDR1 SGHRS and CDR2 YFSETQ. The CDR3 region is CASSLVGSTNEKLFF. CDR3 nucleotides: TGCGCCAGCAGCTTGGTTGGTTCAACTAATGAAAAACTGTTTTTT. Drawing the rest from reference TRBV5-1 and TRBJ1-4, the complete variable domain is KAGVTQTPRYLIKTRGQQVTLSCSPISGHRSVSWYQQTPGQGLQFLFEYFSETQRNKGNFPGRFSGRQFSNSRSEMNVSTLELGDSALYLCASSLVGSTNEKLFFGSGTQLSVL.

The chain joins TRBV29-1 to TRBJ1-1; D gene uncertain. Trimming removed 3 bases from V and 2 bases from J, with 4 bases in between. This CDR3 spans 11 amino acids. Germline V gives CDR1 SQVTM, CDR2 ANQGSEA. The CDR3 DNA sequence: TGCAGCGTTGACCCTAACACTGAAGCTTTCTTT. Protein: CSVDPNTEAFF. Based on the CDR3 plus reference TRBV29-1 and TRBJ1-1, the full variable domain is SAVISQKPSRDICQRGTSLTIQCQVDSQVTMMFWYRQQPGQSLTLIATANQGSEATYESGFVIDKFPISRPNLTFSTLTVSNMSPEDSSIYLCSVDPNTEAFFGQGTRLTVV.

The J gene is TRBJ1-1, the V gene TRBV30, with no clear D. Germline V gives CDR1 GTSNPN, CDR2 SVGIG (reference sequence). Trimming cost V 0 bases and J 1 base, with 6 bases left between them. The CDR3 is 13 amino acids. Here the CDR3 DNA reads TGTGCCTGGAGTGTAACAAGGAACACTGAAGCTTTCTTT. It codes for CAWSVTRNTEAFF.

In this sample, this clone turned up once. CDR3 nucleotides: TGTGCCAGCAGTCGAGGGACTAGCGGGAACACCGGGGAGCTGTTTTTT. It yields the protein CASSRGTSGNTGELFF. This chain links TRBV7-3 with TRBJ2-2; 11 bases fit TRBD2. There are 16 residues in the CDR3. CDR1 and CDR2 from the germline V gene are SGHTA and FQGTGA. The V and J ends lost 6 bases and 1 base, in that order; junction bases with no gene match: 4.

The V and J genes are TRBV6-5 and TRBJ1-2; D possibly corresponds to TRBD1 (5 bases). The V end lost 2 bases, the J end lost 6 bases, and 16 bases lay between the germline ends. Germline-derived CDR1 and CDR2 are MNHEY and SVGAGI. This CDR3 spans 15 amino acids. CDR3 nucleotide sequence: TGTGCCAGCAGTTACCCCGAGACAGATTTCCATGGCTACACCTTC. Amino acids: CASSYPETDFHGYTF.

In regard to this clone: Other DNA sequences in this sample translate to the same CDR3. The CDR3: CASSPGGSQPQHF. The CDR3 coding sequence is TGTGCCAGCTCACCAGGGGGTAGTCAGCCCCAGCATTTT. This chain connects TRBV18 to TRBJ1-5; TRBD1 might be the D (5 bases). Germline loops: CDR1 KGHSH, CDR2 LQKENI. The CDR3 is 13 residues long. Trimming pared 2 bases from V and 6 bases from J, leaving 8 bases between.

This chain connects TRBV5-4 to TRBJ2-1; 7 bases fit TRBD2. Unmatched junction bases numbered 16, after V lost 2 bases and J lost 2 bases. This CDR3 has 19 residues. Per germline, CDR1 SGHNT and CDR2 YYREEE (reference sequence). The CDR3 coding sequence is TGTGCCAGCAGCTTCCTCCGGACTAGGCACGGGAGCACCTACAATGAGCAGTTCTTC. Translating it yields CASSFLRTRHGSTYNEQFF.

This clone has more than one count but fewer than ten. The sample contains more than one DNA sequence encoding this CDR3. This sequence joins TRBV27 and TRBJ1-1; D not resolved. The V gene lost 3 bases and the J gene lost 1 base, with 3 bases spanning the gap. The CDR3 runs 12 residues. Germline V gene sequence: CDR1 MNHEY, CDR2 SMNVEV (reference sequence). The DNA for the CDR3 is TGTGCCAGCAGTTTGGGGAACACTGAAGCTTTCTTT. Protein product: CASSLGNTEAFF.